This T cell receptor beta chain appears in the sequencing data of a study of blood T cell repertoires in COVID-19. In the study overall: Samples of COVID-19 (acute and convalescent) were obtained from the United States, Italy and Spain. Sources were T cells, B-cell-depleted T cells, or PBMCs; the material itself was cDNA or gDNA.

In its sample, this clone was seen a few times. CDR1 is SGDLS, CDR2 YYNGEE, per germline. CDR3 size: 14 residues. V trimming: 3 bases; J trimming: 8 bases; junction bases outside the gene matches: 7. In the source study's methods: Researchers report that nucleated cell counts were estimated from reference gene primer amplification. Generated by immunoSEQ multiplex PCR, the TCRdb table keeps only in-frame clones and is missing some. The D gene and trimming were derived from the DNA, and the V and J assignments and clone size from that table. The sample consists of about 43,000 clones, just over 85% of them appearing once.

This sequence was found in a man in his sixties with active COVID-19. The sequencing sample was made of peripheral blood. This chain links TRBV9 with TRBJ1-4; 7 nucleotides match TRBD1. DNA of the CDR3: TGTGCCAGCAGCGCGGACAGGAATGGGGAAAAACTGTTTTTT. This gives the protein CASSADRNGEKLFF.